Detailed here is one TCR beta chain. Its specific antigen is unknown. Base qualities are missing; no much larger clone stands one base away. This sample is drawn from a study of blood T cell repertoires in COVID-19 (dated by TCRdb to between 2020 and 2021). About the investigation overall: Samples covering the acute and convalescent phases of COVID-19 were provided by collaborators in the United States, Italy and Spain. The prospective study material was composed of cDNA or gDNA derived from T cells, B-cell-depleted T cells, or PBMCs. Subjects who had been exposed to COVID-19, were actively infected with it, or had recovered from it provided the deeply sampled blood TCRbeta repertoires that made up the dataset. The repertoires were released in a freely available public database intended as a resource for research on the immune response to SARS-CoV-2. The samples were drawn from the first 160 participants of the ongoing ImmuneRACE study and from about 1,200 subjects provided by 6 global collaborators. The sample metadata nearly always contained a de-identified subject ID, COVID-19 status, age in years and sex. Where HLA class I and class II types were available, the types were taken from metadata supplied by the sample provider, not from assay-based typing.

Overall study outcomes, separate from this receptor: Clinical and demographic metadata were provided uncurated, with the amount varying by source and participant.

The immunoSEQ Assay, a bias-controlled multiplex PCR, was used to amplify TCRbeta CDR3 regions from genomic DNA. The original pipeline was this. The number of nucleated cells in each sample was estimated from the amplification of reference gene primers within the assay. Sequence reads were collapsed and filtered to measure the absolute abundance of every unique TCRbeta CDR3 rearrangement. Productive Simpson clonality was computed per sample as the square root of Simpson's diversity index over productive rearrangements. Here the immuneACCESS table is served through TCRdb, limited to in-frame sequences with V and J called. Missing clones are a known gap in these copies; in checked studies unresolved V genes cover under half, and the rest lacks a known reason. Clone size and the V and J calls come from that table; the DNA yielded D and trimming. The sample table contains about 190,000 clones; only one count was recorded for approximately 90% of them. The ten largest make up approximately 4% of the sample.

Each collaborating institution followed its own protocols to collect whole blood in K2EDTA tubes. For TCRbeta analysis, collaborator samples were shipped as frozen whole blood, as isolated PBMCs, or as DNA extracted from either sample type. Sequenced material: peripheral blood. This sequence originates from a woman aged 25 to 39 with acute or convalescent COVID-19.

The DNA sequence is given as TGTGCCAGCAGGATCCAGGGGGCAGGCGAGCAGTACTTC. Its protein product is CASRIQGAGEQYF. The V and J genes are TRBV6-5 and TRBJ2-7, with 8 bases in between that match TRBD1. From the germline V gene, CDR1 is MNHEY and CDR2 is SVGAGI. Trimming accounts for 6 bases at V and 6 bases at J, while the number of junction bases matched to no gene is 7. The CDR3, cysteine through phenylalanine, is 13 amino acids long. Only the CDR3 region is kept as DNA, spanning 39 bases read in frame from base 1.